Given below is one T cell receptor beta chain in context. Original processing methods: Estimated nucleated cell counts came from reference gene primer amplification. Assay: immunoSEQ multiplex PCR; the TCRdb copy retains only in-frame clones and omits some. Clonal size and the V and J genes are those of that table, whereas D and trimming came from the DNA. Of a few hundred thousand clones in the sample, around 90% were seen once. The entry originates in a study of blood T cell repertoires in COVID-19. Turning to the study itself: Sites across the United States, Italy and Spain contributed samples from acute and convalescent COVID-19.

Participants spanned ages about 18 to 100 years and resided in 20 to 30 US areas. Each recovered donor of Cohort 3 presented with two negative PCRs, clearance, or symptom resolution. The V segment lost 9 bases and the J segment 8 bases; nucleotides outside the gene matches: 13. Looked up from germline, CDR1 is MNHEY and CDR2 is SVGAGI. This CDR3 is built from 15 residues. The sample consisted of PBMCs or T cells enriched from blood (not recorded which). The sequence was collected from a woman aged 18 to 35 who had recovered from COVID-19. The chain recombines TRBV6-5 with TRBJ1-6; 7 bases agree with TRBD1. This CDR3 is CASQTRDRLDSPLHF. CDR3 in DNA: TGTGCCAGTCAGACCCGGGACAGACTAGATTCACCCCTCCACTTT.